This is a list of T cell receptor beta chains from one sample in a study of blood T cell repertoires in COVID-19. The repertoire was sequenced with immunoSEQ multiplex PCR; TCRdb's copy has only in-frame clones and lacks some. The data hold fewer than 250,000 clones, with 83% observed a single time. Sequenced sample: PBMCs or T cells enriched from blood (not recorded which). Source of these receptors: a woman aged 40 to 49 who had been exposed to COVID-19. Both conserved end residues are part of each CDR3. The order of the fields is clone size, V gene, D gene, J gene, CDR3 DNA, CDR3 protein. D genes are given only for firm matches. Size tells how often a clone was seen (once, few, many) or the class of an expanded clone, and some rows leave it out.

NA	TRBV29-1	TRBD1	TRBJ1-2	TGCAGCTTCCGGGACAGGAACTCCTATGGCTACACCTTC	CSFRDRNSYGYTF
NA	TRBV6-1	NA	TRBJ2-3	TGTGCCAGCAGTGGGATGGCGGGGACCTTGGGAGATACGCAGTATTTT	CASSGMAGTLGDTQYF
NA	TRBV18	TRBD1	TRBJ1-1	TGTGCCAGCTCACCCGGGACAGGGCCGAACACTGAAGCTTTCTTT	CASSPGTGPNTEAFF
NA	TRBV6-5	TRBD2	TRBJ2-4	TGTGCCAGCAGGCCCGGGGAGGGGCCATTGAACATTCAGTACTTC	CASRPGEGPLNIQYF
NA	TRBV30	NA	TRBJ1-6	TGTGCCTGGAGGGGGGCTAATTCACCCCTCCACTTT	CAWRGANSPLHF
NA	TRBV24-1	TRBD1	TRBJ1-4	TGTGCCACCAGTGACCCGGGACAGAATAATGAAAAACTGTTTTTT	CATSDPGQNNEKLFF
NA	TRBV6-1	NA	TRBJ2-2	TGTGCCAGCAGTGAATTGGGCTCCGGGGAGCTGTTTTTT	CASSELGSGELFF
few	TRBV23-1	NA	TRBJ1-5	TGCGCCAGCATCCGGACGGGGTGGATCAATCAGCCCCAGCATTTT	CASIRTGWINQPQHF
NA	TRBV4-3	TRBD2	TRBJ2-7	TGCGCCAGCAGCCAAGATTTAAGGACTAGCGGGTACGAGCAGTACTTC	CASSQDLRTSGYEQYF
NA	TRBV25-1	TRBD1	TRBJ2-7	TGTGCCAGCAGTGGCCAGGGGGCGGCCTACGAGCAGTACTTC	CASSGQGAAYEQYF
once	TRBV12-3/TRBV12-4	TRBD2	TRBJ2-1	TGTGCCAGCAGTTCTCATCGGGGGGGCCCTCCGTTCTTC	CASSSHRGGPPFF
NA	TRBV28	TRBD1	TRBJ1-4	TGTGCCAGCAGAACTTCGACAGGGGGGAATGAAAAACTGTTTTTT	CASRTSTGGNEKLFF
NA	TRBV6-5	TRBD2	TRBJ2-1	TGTGCCAGCCGCTCCGGGACTAGCCTACCCAATGAGCAGTTCTTC	CASRSGTSLPNEQFF
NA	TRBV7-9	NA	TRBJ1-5	TGTGCCAGCAGCTTAGACGGCGGGATTAGCAATCAGCCCCAGCATTTT	CASSLDGGISNQPQHF
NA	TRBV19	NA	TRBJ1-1	TGTGCCAGTAGTGCACAGGGTGTAAACACTGAAGCTTTCTTT	CASSAQGVNTEAFF
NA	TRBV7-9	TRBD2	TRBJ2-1	TGTGCCAGCACCCCAGAGGTAGCGGGGGGTGAGCAGTTCTTC	CASTPEVAGGEQFF
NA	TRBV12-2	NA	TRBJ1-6	TGTGCAAGTCGGCGCAGGGGGTCGGTATACAATTCACCCCTCCACTTT	CASRRRGSVYNSPLHF
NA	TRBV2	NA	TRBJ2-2	TGTGCCAGCAGTGAAACGGTCGCGAACACCGGGGAGCTGTTTTTT	CASSETVANTGELFF
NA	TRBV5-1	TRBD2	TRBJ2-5	TGCGCCAGCAGCATAAACGGGGGGAAGATGGAGACCCAGTACTTC	CASSINGGKMETQYF
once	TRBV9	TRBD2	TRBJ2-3	TGTGCCAGCAGCCCACGACTAGCGGGGGGAGGAGATACGCAGTATTTT	CASSPRLAGGGDTQYF
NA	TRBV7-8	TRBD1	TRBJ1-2	TGTGCCAGCAGCTCGCAGCGTCTAGGGACAGTCGACTATGGCTACACCTTC	CASSSQRLGTVDYGYTF
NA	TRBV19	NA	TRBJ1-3	TGTGCCAGTAGGTCGACTTTCCTCTCTGGAAACACCATATATTTT	CASRSTFLSGNTIYF
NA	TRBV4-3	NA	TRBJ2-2	TGCGCCAGCAGCCAAGATTTAGGGAGAGCCGGGGAGCTGTTTTTT	CASSQDLGRAGELFF
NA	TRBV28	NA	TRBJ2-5	TGTGCCAGCAGTCCAGAGACCACGGCAGGGACCCAGTACTTC	CASSPETTAGTQYF
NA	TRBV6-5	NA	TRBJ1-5	TGTGCCAGCAGTCGAATGGGAGACGGAGGAAACGTCCAGCATTTT	CASSRMGDGGNVQHF
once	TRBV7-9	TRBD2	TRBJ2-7	TGTGCCAGCAGCTCACCAACTAGCGGGGGCTACGAGCAGTACTTC	CASSSPTSGGYEQYF
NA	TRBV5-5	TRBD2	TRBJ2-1	TGTGCCAGCAGCGTAGAAGCGGGGGGGAGATACAATGAGCAGTTCTTC	CASSVEAGGRYNEQFF
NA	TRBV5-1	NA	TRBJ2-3	TGCGCCAGCAGCTTGGGGCGGGTTACAGATACGCAGTATTTT	CASSLGRVTDTQYF
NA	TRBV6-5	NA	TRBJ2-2	TGTGCCATCGGTACGAACACCGGGGAGCTGTTTTTT	CAIGTNTGELFF
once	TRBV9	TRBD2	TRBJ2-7	TGTGCCAGCAGCGTAGGTGGTAGCGGGGGGCCTTCCTACGAGCAGTACTTC	CASSVGGSGGPSYEQYF
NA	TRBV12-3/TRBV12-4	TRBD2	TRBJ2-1	TGTGCCAGCAGGGCGACTAGCGGGGACAGGTTCTTC	CASRATSGDRFF
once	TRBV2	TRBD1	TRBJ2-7	TGTGCCAGCACCAAGGACAGGGAGAGGGGCGAGCAGTACTTC	CASTKDRERGEQYF
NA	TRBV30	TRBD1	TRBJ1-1	TGTGCCTGGAGCCCCGGGCAGGGGGGCACTGAAGCTTTCTTT	CAWSPGQGGTEAFF
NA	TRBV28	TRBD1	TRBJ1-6	TGTGCCAGCAGTTTACCGGTGGGACGGGACAGGGGTTCACCCCTCCACTTT	CASSLPVGRDRGSPLHF
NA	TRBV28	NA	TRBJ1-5	TGTGCCAGCAGCACGGGACATTCAAATCAGCCCCAGCATTTT	CASSTGHSNQPQHF
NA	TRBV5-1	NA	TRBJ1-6	TGCGCCAGCAGCTTGGTTGGGACATCGGACTCACCCCTCCACTTT	CASSLVGTSDSPLHF
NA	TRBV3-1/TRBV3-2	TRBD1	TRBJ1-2	TGTGCCAGCAGCCAAGGACAGGGGGGCTATGGCTACACCTTC	CASSQGQGGYGYTF
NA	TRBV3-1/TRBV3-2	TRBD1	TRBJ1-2	TGTGCCAGCAGCCAAGGGACGATCGGACAGGGGGCCAACTATGGCTACACCTTC	CASSQGTIGQGANYGYTF
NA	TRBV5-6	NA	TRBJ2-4	TGTGCCAGCAGCGCGCTCGCAGGAGCCAAAAACATTCAGTACTTC	CASSALAGAKNIQYF
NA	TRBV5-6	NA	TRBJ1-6	TGTGCCAGCAGCTTTGTCTTAAGGCAGGGGAGCAATTCACCCCTCCACTTT	CASSFVLRQGSNSPLHF
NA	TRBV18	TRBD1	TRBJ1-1	TGTGCCAGCTCCGCCGGTACAGGGGCGAACACTGAAGCTTTCTTT	CASSAGTGANTEAFF
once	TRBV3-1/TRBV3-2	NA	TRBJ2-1	TGTGCCAGCAGCCAATCTCCGGGGGGCTACACCTACAATGAGCAGTTCTTC	CASSQSPGGYTYNEQFF
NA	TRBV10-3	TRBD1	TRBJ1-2	TGTGCCATACAGGGGGCCTCTAACTATGGCTACACCTTC	CAIQGASNYGYTF
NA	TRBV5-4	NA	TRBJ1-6	TGTGCCAGCAGCCAATGGACAGACTATAATTCACCCCTCCACTTT	CASSQWTDYNSPLHF
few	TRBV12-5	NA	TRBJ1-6	TGTGCTAGTGGTTTGGAAGGGGTTCGAAATTCACCCCTCCACTTT	CASGLEGVRNSPLHF
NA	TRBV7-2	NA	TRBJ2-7	TGTGCCAGCAGCTTAGCCCCCAGCGCGACCAACGAGCAGTACTTC	CASSLAPSATNEQYF
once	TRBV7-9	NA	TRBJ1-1	TGTGCCAGCAGCTTAGCTTTTGGGCTTACCACTGAAGCTTTCTTT	CASSLAFGLTTEAFF
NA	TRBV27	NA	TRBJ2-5	TGTGCCAGCAGTTTTGGGAGCTCCCAAGAGACCCAGTACTTC	CASSFGSSQETQYF
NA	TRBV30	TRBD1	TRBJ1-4	TGTGCCTGGAGTGGCGGGCGGGGACAGAATGAAAAACTGTTTTTT	CAWSGGRGQNEKLFF
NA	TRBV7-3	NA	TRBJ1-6	TGTGCCAGCAGTATTAGTGTCGGGGATTCACCCCTCCACTTT	CASSISVGDSPLHF
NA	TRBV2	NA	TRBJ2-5	TGTGCCACCCGAGCCAGCGGGCACCAAGAGACCCAGTACTTC	CATRASGHQETQYF
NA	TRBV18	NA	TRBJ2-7	TGTGCCAGCTCACCACCCGGACAGATATACGAGCAGTACTTC	CASSPPGQIYEQYF
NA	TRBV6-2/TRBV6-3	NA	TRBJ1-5	TGTGCCAGCAGTTACGACAGCCATCAGCCCCAGCATTTT	CASSYDSHQPQHF